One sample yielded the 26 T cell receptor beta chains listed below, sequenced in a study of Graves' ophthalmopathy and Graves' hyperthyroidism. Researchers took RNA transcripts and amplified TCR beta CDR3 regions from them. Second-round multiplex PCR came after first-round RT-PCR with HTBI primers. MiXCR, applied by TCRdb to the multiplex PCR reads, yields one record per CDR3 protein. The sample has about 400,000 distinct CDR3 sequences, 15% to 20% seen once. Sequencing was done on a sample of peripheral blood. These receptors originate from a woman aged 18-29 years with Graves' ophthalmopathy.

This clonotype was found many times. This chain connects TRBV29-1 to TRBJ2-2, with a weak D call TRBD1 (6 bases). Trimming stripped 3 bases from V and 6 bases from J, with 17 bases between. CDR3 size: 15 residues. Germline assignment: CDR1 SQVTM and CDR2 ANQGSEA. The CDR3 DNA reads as TGCAGCGTTGAGGGGGCAGGGGCTGTGTCCGGGGAGCTGTTTTTT. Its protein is CSVEGAGAVSGELFF.

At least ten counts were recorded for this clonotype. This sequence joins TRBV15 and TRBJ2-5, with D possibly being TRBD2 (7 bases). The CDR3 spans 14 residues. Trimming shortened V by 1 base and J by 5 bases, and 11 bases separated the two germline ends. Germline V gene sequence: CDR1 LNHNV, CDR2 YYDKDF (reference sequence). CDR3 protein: CATSRGGGGETQYF. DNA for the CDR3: TGTGCCACCAGCAGAGGAGGGGGAGGGGAGACCCAGTACTTC.

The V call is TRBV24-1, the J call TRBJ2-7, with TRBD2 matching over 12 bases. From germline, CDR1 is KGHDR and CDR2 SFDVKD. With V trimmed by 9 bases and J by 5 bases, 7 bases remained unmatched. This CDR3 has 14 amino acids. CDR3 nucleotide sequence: TGTGCCACCTCTTCGGGACTAGCGGGCCACGAGCAGTACTTC. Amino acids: CATSSGLAGHEQYF.

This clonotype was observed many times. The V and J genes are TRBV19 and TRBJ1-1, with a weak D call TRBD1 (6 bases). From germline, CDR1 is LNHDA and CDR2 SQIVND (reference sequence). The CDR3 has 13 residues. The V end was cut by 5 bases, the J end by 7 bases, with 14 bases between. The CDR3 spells CASSDRGGNEAFF. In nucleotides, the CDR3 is TGTGCCAGTAGTGACAGAGGGGGAAATGAAGCTTTCTTT.

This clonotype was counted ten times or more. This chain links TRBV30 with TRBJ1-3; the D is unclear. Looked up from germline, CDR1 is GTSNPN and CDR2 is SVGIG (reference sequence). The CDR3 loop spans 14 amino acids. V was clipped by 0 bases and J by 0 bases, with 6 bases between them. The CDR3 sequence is CAWSVASSGNTIYF. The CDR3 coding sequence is TGTGCCTGGAGTGTCGCGAGCTCTGGAAACACCATATATTTT.

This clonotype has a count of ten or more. The chain's CDR3 is CASTGGRGQPQHF. The DNA of the CDR3 is TGTGCCAGCACCGGGGGAAGGGGTCAGCCCCAGCATTTT. The V call is TRBV12-3 or TRBV12-4, the J call TRBJ1-5, with D perhaps matching TRBD1 (5 bases). V lost 7 bases to trimming and J lost 6 bases, with 13 bases between them. CDR3 length: 13 amino acids.

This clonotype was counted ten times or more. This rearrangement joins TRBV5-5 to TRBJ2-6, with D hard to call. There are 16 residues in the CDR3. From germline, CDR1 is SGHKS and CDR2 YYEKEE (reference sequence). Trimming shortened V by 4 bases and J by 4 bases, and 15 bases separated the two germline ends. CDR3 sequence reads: CASSPVARGGANVLTF. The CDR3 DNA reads TGTGCCAGCAGCCCCGTGGCGAGAGGAGGGGCCAACGTCCTGACTTTC.

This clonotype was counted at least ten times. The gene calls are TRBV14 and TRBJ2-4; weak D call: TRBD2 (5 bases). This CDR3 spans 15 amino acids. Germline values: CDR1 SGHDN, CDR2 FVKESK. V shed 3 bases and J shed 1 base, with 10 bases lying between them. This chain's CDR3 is CASSHGLGAKNIQYF. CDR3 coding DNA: TGTGCCAGCAGCCACGGACTTGGGGCCAAAAACATTCAGTACTTC.

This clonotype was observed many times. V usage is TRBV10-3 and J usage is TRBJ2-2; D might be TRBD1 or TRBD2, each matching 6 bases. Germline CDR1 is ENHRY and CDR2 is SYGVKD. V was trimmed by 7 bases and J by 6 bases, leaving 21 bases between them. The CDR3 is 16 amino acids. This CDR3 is CAIMADTGAASGELFF. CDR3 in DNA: TGTGCCATCATGGCTGATACGGGGGCAGCGTCCGGGGAGCTGTTTTTT.

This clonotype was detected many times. CDR3 region: CASAWTGNQPQHF. CDR3 bases: TGTGCCAGCGCGTGGACAGGCAATCAGCCCCAGCATTTT. This chain connects TRBV6-2 or TRBV6-3 to TRBJ1-5; perhaps TRBD1 as D (6 bases). The CDR3 has 13 amino acids. The V end was cut by 8 bases, the J end by 2 bases, with 10 bases between. Per germline, CDR1 MNHEY and CDR2 SVGEGT.

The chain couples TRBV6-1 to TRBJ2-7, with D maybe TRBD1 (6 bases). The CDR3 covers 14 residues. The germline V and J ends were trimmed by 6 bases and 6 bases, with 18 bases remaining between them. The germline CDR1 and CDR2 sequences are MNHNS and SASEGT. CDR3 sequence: CASRSTQGSPEQYF. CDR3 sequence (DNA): TGTGCCAGCAGGTCGACACAGGGAAGCCCCGAGCAGTACTTC.

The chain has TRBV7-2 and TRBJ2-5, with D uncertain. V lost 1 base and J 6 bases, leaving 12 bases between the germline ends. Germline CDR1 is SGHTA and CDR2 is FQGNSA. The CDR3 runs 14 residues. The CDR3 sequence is CASSLDLSYKTQYF. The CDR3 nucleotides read TGTGCCAGCAGCTTAGATCTGAGCTATAAGACCCAGTACTTC.

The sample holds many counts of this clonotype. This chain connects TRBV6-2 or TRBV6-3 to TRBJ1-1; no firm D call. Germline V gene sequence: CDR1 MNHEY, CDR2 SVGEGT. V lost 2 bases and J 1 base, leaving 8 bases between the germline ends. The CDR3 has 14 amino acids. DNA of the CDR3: TGTGCCAGCAGTTACCTGGCGGGGAACACTGAAGCTTTCTTT. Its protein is CASSYLAGNTEAFF.

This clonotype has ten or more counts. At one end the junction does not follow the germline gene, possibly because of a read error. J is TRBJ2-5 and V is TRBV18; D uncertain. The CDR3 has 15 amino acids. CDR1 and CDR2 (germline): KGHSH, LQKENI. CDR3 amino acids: CASSPPWPGSETQCF. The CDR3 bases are TGTGCCAGCTCACCCCCCTGGCCAGGCAGCGAGACCCAGTGCTTC.

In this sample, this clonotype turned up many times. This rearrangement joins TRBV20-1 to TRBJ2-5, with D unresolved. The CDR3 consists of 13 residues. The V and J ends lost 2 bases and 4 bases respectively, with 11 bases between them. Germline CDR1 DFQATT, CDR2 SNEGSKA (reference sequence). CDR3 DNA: TGCAGTGCTAGAACCGATGAGATAGAGACCCAGTACTTC. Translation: CSARTDEIETQYF.

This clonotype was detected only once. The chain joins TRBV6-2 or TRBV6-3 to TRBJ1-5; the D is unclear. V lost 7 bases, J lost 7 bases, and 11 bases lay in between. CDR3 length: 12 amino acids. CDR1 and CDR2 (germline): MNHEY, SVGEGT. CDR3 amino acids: CASNQPQQPQHF. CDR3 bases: TGTGCCAGCAACCAGCCGCAGCAGCCCCAGCATTTT.

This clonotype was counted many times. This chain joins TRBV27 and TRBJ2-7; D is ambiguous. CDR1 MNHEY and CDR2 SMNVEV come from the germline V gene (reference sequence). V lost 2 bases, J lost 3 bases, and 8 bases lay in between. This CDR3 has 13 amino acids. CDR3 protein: CASSLVWGYEQYF. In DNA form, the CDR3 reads TGTGCCAGCAGTTTAGTGTGGGGCTACGAGCAGTACTTC.

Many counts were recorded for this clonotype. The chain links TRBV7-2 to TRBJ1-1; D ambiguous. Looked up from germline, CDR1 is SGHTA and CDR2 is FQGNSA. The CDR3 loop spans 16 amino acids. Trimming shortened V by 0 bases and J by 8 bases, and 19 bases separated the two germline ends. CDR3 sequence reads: CASSLAAQLVVLEAFF. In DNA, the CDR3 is TGTGCCAGCAGCTTAGCGGCTCAGTTGGTCGTTCTGGAAGCTTTCTTT.

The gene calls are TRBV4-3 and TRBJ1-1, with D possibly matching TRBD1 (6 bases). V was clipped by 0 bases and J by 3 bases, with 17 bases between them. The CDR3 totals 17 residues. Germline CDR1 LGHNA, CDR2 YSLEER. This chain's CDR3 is CASSQDPPTGRDTEAFF. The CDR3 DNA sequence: TGCGCCAGCAGCCAAGATCCCCCTACAGGGAGAGACACTGAAGCTTTCTTT.

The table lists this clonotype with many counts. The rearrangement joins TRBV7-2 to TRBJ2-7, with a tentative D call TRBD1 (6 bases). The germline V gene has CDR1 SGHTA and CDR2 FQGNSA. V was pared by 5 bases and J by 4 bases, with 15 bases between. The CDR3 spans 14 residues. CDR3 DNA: TGTGCCAGCAGCGCCCAGCCAGGGGAGTACGAGCAGTACTTC. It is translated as CASSAQPGEYEQYF.

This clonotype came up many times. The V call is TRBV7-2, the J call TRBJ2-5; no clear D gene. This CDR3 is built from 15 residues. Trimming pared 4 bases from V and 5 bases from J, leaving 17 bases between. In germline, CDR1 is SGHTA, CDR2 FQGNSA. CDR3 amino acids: CASSYGPALEETQYF. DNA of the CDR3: TGTGCCAGCAGCTACGGACCCGCGCTGGAGGAGACCCAGTACTTC.

CDR3: CASSYFALGQGTYEQYF. The CDR3, as DNA: TGTGCCAGCAGTTATTTCGCCTTGGGACAGGGTACCTACGAGCAGTACTTC. The chain is built from TRBV6-5 and TRBJ2-7, with 9 positions matching TRBD1. Germline loops: CDR1 MNHEY, CDR2 SVGAGI. The CDR3 is 17 residues long. Trimming at V came to 3 bases and at J to 2 bases, leaving 11 bases not matched to a gene.

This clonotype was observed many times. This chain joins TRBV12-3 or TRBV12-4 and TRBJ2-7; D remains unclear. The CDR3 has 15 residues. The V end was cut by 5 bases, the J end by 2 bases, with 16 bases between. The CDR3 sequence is CASSPISPGAYEQYF. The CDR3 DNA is TGTGCCAGCAGTCCCATTAGCCCAGGAGCCTACGAGCAGTACTTC.

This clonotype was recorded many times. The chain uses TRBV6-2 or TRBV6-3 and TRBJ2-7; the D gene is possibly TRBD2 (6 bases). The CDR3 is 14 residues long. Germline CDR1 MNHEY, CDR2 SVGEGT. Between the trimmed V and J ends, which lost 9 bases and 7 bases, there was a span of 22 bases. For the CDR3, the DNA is TGTGCCAGTACTCTAACGGGACTGCTTTGGGAGCAGTACTTC. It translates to CASTLTGLLWEQYF.

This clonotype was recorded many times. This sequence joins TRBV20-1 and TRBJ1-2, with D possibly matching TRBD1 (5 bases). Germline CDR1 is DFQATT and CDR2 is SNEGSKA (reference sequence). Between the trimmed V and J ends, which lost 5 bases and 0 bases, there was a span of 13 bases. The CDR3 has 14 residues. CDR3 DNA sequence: TGCAGTGCTTTAGGGGCCGGAGCTAACTATGGCTACACCTTC. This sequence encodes CSALGAGANYGYTF.

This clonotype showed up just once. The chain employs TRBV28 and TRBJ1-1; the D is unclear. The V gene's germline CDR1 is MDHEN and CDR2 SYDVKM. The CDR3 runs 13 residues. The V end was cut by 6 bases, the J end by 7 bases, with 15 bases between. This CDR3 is CASSSIRHREAFF. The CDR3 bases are TGTGCCAGCAGCTCTATCCGACACCGTGAAGCTTTCTTT.